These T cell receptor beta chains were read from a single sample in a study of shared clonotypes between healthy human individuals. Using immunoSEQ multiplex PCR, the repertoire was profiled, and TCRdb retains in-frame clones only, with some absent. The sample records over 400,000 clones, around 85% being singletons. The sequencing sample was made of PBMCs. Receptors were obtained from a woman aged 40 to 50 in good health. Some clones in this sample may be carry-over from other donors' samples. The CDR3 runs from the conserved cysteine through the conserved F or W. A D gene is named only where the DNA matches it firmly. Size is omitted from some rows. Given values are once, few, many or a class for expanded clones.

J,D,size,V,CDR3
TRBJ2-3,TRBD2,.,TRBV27,CASSRTRTATDTQYF
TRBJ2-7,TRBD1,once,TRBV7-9,CASSVGQVSYEQYF
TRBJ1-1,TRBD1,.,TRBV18,CASSTGAGGTTEAFF
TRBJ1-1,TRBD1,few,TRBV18,CASSPIDRAAFF
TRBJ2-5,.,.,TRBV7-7,CASSLGLQETQYF
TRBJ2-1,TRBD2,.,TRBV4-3,CASSQGSGGREQFF
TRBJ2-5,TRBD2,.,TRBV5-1,CASSLEGDFTSGSEETQYF
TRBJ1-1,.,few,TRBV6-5,CASRDTGGTEAFF
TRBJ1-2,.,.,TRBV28,CASSSTRNYGYTF
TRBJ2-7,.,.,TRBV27,CASSFGSGSSYEQYF
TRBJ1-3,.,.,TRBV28,CASTRGSAGNTIYF
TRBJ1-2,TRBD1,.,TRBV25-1,CASSEWVSEGAGGYTF
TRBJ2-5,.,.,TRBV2,CASSESVGGETQYF
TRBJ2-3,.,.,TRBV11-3,CASSPQGSGSTDTQYF
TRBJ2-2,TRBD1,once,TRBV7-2,CASSLAGTGITGELFF
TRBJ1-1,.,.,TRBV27,CASSLDFRGNTEAFF
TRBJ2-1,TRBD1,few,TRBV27,CASSFRDRSSYNEQFF
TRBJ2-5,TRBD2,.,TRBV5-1,CASSSTSGSGETQYF
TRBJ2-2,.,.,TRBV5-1,CASSSFSNTGELFF
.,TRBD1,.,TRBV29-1,CSVGAGGRTYEQYF
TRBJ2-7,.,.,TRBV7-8,CASRVGRDNSYEQYF
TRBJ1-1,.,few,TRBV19,CASSIDWTNTEAFF
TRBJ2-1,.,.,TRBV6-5,CASSYRGVSSYNEQFF
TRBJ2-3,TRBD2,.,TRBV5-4,CASSSSGRRGSDTQYF
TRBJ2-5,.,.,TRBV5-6,CASSFGPSQETQYF
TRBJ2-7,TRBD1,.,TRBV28,CASHPGQGTYEQYF
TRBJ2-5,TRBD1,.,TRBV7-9,CASSETGQGKQETQYF
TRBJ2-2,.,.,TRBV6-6,CASKGGNTGELFF
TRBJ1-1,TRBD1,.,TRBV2,CASSVGGPTNTEAFF
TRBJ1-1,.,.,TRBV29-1,CSVEWWSRNTEAFF
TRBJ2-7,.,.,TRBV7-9,CASSSPLPRRENEQYF
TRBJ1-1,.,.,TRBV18,CASSPDRTAEAFF
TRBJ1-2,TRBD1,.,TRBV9,CASNRDSTNYGYTF
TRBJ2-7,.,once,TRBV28,CASSSRLVENSYEQYF
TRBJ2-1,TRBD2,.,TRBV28,CASSLYAGGPRVEQFF
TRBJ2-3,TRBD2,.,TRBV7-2,CASSRTSGRYTDTQYF
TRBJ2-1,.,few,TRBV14,CASSQRAYFEQFF
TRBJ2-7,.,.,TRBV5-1,CASSWGRAGGTYEQYF
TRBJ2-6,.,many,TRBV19,CASSIRTDGANVLTF
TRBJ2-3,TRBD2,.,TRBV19,CASSRTSGSSNTQYF
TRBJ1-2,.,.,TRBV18,CASSPTGEGDSYGYTF
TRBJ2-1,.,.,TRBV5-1,CASSSITAYNEQFF
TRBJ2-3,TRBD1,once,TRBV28,CASRVGQGIDTQYF
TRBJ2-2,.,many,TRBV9,CASSGGDTGELFF
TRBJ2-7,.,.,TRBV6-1,CASSVTVSSYEQYF
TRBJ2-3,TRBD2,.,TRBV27,CASTLMGGTDTQYF
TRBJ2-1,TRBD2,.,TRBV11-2,CASSLDRGGYNEQFF
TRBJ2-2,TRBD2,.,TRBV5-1,CASSLGLAGSGELFF
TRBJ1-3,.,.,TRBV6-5,CASSNSYDSSGNTIYF